Here is one TCR beta chain with its context. Its target is not known. Stated time point: persistent/refractory GD, antithyroid drugs over 5 years with positive TRAb. Researchers made the TCR library from RNA that was extracted from PBMCs. Per American Thyroid Association guidelines, Graves' disease was diagnosed. This entry is derived from a study of regulatory T cells in long-lasting Graves disease. Construction of TCR beta libraries relied on iRepertoire HTBI primers and on Arm-PCR targeting CDR3 regions. TCRdb recomputed calls from the multiplex PCR reads with MiXCR, one row per CDR3 protein. The sample records 350,000 to 450,000 distinct CDR3 sequences, about 21% being singletons. CDR3 length: 15 amino acids. Looked up from germline, CDR1 is MNHNS and CDR2 is SASEGT. V lost 6 bases to trimming and J lost 2 bases; unmatched junction nucleotides: 8. Study-wide results and caveats: TRBV28, TRBJ1-2 and TRBJ2-5 emerged as the favored segments in persistent disease.

The chain has TRBV6-1 and TRBJ2-7; the match to TRBD1 covers 9 bases. The sequence came from a female donor with Graves disease. Sample: peripheral blood mononuclear cells (PBMCs), taken when the disease was refractory, from a patient treated with antithyroid drugs. CDR3: CASRPSGTGTYEQYF. The CDR3 DNA reads as TGTGCCAGCAGGCCAAGCGGGACAGGGACCTACGAGCAGTACTTC.